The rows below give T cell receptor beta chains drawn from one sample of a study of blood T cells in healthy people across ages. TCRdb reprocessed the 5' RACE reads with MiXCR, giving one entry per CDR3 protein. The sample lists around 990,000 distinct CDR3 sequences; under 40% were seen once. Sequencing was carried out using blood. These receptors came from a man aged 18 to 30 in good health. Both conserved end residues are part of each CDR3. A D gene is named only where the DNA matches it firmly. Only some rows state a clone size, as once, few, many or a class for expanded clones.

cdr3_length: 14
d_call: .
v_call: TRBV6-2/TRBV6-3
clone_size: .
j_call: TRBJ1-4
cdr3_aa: CASSNSRNNEKLFF
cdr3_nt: TGTGCCAGCAGTAACTCGAGGAATAATGAAAAACTGTTTTTT

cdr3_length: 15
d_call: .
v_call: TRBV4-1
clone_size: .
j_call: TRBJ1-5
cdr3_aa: CASSQDKGVDQPQHF
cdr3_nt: TGCGCCAGCAGCCAAGATAAAGGGGTGGATCAGCCCCAGCATTTT

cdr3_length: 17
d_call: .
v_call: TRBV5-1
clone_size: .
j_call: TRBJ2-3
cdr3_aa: CASSLESSGAEGDTQYF
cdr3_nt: TGCGCCAGCAGCTTGGAAAGTTCGGGGGCGGAGGGAGATACGCAGTATTTT

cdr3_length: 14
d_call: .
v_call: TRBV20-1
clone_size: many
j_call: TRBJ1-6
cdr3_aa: CSPGSWGANSPLHF
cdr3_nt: TGCAGCCCAGGTTCTTGGGGGGCGAATTCACCCCTCCACTTT

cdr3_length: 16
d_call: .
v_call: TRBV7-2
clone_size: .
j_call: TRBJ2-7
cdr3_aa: CAGSSYRGGEPYEQYF
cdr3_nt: TGTGCCGGCAGCTCTTATAGGGGCGGGGAACCCTACGAGCAGTACTTC

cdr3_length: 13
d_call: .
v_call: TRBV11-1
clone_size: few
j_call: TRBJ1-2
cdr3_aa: CASSPRADSGYTF
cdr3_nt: TGTGCCAGCAGCCCCAGAGCCGACTCGGGCTACACCTTC

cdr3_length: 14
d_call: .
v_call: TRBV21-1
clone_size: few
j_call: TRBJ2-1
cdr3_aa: CASSDDSNSNEQYF
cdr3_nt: TGTGCCAGCAGCGACGACAGCAACTCCAATGAGCAGTATTTC

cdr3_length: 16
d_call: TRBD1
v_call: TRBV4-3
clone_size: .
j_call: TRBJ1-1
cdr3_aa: CASSQDLGRQGAEAFF
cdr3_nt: TGCGCCAGCAGCCAAGATTTGGGTAGACAGGGGGCTGAAGCTTTCTTT

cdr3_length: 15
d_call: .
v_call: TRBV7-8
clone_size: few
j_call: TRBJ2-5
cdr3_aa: CASSLVQGGQETQYF
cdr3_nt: TGTGCCAGCAGCTTAGTCCAGGGAGGCCAAGAGACCCAGTACTTC

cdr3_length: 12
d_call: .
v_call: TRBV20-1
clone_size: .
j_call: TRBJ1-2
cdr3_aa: CSARGRVDGYTF
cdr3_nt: TGCAGTGCTAGGGGGCGTGTGGATGGCTACACCTTC

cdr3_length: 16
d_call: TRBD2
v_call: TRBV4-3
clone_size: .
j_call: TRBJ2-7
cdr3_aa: CASSQDGDYTSYEQYF
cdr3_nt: TGCGCCAGCAGCCAAGATGGGGACTATACCTCCTACGAGCAGTACTTC

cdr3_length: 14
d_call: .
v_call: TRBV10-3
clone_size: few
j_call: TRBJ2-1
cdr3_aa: CAISVARRNNEQFF
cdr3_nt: TGTGCCATCAGTGTCGCTAGAAGAAACAATGAGCAGTTCTTC

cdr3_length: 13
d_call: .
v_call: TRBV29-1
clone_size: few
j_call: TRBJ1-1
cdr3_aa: CSVRTVMNTEAFF
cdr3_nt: TGCAGCGTTAGGACAGTCATGAACACTGAAGCTTTCTTT

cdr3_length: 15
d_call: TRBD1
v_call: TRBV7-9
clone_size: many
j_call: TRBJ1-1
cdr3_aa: CASSAPGQGRTEAFF
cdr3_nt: TGTGCCAGCAGCGCACCTGGACAGGGGCGAACTGAAGCTTTCTTT

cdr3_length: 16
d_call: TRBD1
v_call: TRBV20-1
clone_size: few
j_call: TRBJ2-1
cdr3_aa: CSALDRGQSSYNEQFF
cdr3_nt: TGCAGTGCCCTTGACAGGGGGCAAAGCTCCTACAATGAGCAGTTCTTC

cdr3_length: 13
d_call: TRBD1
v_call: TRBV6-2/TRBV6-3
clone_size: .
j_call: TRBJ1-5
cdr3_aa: CASSVGQGATQHF
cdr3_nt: TGTGCCAGCAGTGTCGGACAGGGGGCAACCCAGCATTTT

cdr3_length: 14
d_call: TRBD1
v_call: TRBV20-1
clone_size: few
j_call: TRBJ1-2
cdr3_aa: CSARDRGLGYGYTF
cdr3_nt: TGCAGTGCTAGAGATAGGGGGCTTGGCTATGGCTACACCTTC

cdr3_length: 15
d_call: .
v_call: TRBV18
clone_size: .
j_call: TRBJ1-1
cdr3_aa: CASSPETLMFTEAFF
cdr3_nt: TGTGCCAGCTCACCAGAAACCCTTATGTTCACTGAAGCTTTCTTT

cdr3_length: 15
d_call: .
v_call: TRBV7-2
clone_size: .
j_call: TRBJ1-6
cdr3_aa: CASSSGTYHNSPLHF
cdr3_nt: TGTGCCAGCAGCTCCGGGACATACCATAATTCACCCCTCCACTTT

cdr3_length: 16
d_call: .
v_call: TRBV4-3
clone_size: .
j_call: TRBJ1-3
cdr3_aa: CASSHLGGSSGNTIYF
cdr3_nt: TGCGCCAGCAGCCACCTCGGCGGCAGCTCTGGAAACACCATATATTTT

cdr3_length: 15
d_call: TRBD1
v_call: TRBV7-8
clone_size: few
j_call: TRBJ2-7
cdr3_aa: CASSAGQGIGYEQYF
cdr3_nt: TGTGCCAGCAGCGCAGGACAGGGTATAGGCTACGAGCAGTACTTC

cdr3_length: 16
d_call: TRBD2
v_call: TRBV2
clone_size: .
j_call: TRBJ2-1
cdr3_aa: CVSNDRAGGFYNEQFF
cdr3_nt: TGTGTCAGCAACGACCGAGCGGGGGGATTTTACAATGAGCAGTTCTTC

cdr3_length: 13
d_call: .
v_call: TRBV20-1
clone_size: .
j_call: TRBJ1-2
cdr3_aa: CSARRVDNYGYTF
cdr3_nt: TGCAGTGCTAGACGCGTTGACAACTATGGCTACACCTTC

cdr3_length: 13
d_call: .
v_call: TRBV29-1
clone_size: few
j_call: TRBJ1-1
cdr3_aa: CSVDANTNTEAFF
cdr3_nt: TGCAGCGTTGATGCCAACACGAACACTGAAGCTTTCTTT

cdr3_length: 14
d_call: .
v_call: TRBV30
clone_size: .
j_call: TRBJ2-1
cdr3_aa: CAWSVRVYVNEQFF
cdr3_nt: TGTGCCTGGAGTGTTCGGGTATACGTTAATGAGCAGTTCTTC

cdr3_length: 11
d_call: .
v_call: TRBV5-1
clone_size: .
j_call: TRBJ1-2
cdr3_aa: CASSLDHGYTF
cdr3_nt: TGCGCCAGCAGCTTGGATCATGGCTACACCTTC

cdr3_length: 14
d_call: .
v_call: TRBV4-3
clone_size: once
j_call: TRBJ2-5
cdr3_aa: CVSSLSMGQETQYF
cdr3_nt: TGCGTCAGCAGCCTATCCATGGGACAAGAGACCCAGTACTTC

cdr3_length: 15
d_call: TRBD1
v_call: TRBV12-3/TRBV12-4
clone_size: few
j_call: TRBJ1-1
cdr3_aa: CASSLLLQGDTEAFF
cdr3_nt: TGTGCCAGCAGTTTACTCTTGCAGGGGGACACTGAAGCTTTCTTT

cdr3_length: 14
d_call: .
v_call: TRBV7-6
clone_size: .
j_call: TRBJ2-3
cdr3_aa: CASSLTEDTDTQYF
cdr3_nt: TGTGCCAGCAGCTTGACAGAGGACACAGATACGCAGTATTTT

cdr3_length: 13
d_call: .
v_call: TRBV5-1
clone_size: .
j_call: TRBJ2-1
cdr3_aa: CASSWGGVNEQFF
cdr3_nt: TGCGCCAGCAGCTGGGGCGGGGTTAATGAGCAGTTCTTC

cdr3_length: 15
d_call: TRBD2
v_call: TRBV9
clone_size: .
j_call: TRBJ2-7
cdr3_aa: CASSIAGGPNNEQYF
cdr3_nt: TGTGCCAGCAGCATAGCGGGGGGGCCTAACAATGAGCAGTACTTC

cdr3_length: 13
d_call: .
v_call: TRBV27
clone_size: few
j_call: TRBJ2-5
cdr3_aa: CASTRRGEETQYF
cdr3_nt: TGTGCCAGCACACGGAGAGGGGAGGAGACCCAGTACTTC

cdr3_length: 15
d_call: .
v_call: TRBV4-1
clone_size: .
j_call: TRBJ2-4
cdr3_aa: CASRQRVRGKNIQYF
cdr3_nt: TGCGCCAGCAGACAACGAGTGAGGGGCAAAAACATTCAGTACTTC

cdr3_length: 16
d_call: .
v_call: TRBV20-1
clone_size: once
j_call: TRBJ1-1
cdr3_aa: CSVTIPRGGSDTEAFF
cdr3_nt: TGCAGTGTAACGATCCCCCGAGGCGGCTCTGACACTGAAGCTTTCTTT

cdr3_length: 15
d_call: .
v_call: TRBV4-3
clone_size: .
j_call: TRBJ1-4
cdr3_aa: CASSQGGRMNEKLFF
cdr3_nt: TGCGCCAGCAGCCAAGGAGGCAGGATGAATGAAAAACTGTTTTTT

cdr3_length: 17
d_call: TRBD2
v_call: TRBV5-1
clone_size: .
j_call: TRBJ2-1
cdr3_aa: CASSLAPPSGGYNEQFF
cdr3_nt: TGCGCCAGCAGCTTGGCCCCTCCTAGCGGGGGTTACAATGAGCAGTTCTTC

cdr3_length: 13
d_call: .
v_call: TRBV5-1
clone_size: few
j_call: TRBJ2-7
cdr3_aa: CASSLVFRDEQYF
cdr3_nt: TGTGCCAGCAGCTTAGTATTTCGGGACGAGCAGTACTTC

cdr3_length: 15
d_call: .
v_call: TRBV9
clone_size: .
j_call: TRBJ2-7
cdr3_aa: CASSVGGSNSYEQYF
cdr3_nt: TGTGCCAGCAGCGTAGGCGGCAGTAACTCCTACGAGCAGTACTTC

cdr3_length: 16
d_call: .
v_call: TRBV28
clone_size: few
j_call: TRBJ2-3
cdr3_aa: CASSLEGRLSTDTQYF
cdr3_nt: TGTGCCAGCAGTTTAGAGGGTCGCTTAAGCACAGATACGCAGTATTTT

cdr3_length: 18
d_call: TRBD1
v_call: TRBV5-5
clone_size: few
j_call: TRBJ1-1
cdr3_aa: CASSFWTGLDGFDTEAFF
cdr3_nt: TGTGCCAGCAGCTTCTGGACAGGATTGGACGGATTCGACACTGAAGCTTTCTTT

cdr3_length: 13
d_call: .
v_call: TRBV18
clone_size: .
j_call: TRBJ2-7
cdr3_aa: CASSPGKNDEQYF
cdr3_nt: TGTGCCAGCTCACCGGGCAAAAACGACGAGCAGTACTTC

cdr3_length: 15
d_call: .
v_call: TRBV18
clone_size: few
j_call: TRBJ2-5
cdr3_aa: CASSPLFGTEETQYF
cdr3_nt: TGTGCCAGCTCACCACTATTCGGTACCGAAGAGACCCAGTACTTC

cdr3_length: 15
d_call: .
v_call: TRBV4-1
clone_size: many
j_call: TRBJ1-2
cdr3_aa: CASSQDPPVVYGYTF
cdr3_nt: TGCGCCAGCAGCCAAGATCCTCCGGTCGTCTATGGCTACACCTTC

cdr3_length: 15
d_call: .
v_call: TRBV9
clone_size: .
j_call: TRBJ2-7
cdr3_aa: CASSPRSNSYNEQYF
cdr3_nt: TGTGCCAGCAGCCCTAGGTCCAACTCCTACAATGAGCAGTACTTC

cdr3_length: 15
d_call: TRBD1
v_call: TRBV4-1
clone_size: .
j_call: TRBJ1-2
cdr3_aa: CASSRPTGVEDGYTF
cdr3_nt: TGCGCCAGCAGCCGCCCGACAGGGGTAGAGGATGGCTACACCTTC

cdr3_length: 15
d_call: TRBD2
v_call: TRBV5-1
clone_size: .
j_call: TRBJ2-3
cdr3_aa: CASRGQLAAGDTQYF
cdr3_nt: TGCGCCAGCAGGGGTCAACTAGCGGCGGGGGATACGCAGTATTTT

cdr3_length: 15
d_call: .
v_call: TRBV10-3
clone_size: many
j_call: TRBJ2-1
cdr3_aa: CAISASGVKTNEQFF
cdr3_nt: TGTGCCATCAGTGCGTCGGGGGTTAAGACCAATGAGCAGTTCTTC

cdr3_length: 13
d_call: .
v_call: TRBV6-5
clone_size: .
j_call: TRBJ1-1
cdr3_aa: CASIKAWGTEAFF
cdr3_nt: TGTGCCAGCATCAAAGCGTGGGGCACTGAAGCTTTCTTT

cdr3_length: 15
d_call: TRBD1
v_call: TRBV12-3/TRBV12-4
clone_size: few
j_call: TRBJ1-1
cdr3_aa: CASSLTGQQNTEAFF
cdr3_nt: TGTGCCAGCAGTTTAACGGGACAGCAGAACACTGAAGCTTTCTTT

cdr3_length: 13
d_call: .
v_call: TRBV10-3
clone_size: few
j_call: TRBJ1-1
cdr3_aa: CAISSTANTEAFF
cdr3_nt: TGTGCCATCAGTTCCACAGCGAACACTGAAGCTTTCTTT

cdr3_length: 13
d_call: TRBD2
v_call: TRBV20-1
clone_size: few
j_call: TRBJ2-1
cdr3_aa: CSAGTSGGDEQFF
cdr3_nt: TGCAGTGCTGGGACTAGCGGGGGCGACGAGCAGTTCTTC

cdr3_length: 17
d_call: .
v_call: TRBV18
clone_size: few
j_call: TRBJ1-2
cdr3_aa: CASSPQPDGAFLTGYTF
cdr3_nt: TGTGCCAGCTCACCACAGCCGGACGGTGCCTTTTTGACGGGCTACACCTTC

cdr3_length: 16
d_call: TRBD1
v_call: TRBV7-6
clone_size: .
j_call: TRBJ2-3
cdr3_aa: CASSLVLTGATDTQYF
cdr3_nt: TGTGCCAGCAGCTTAGTTCTTACAGGGGCGACAGATACGCAGTATTTT

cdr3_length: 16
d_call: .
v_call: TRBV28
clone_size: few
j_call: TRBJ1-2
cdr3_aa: CATREPARRANYGYTF
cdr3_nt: TGTGCCACCCGAGAACCAGCCAGGAGAGCTAACTATGGCTACACCTTC